The clone carrying this T cell receptor beta chain occurred a few times. The sample comes from a study of T cell responses to AZD1222 COVID-19 vaccine. Sequencing was performed with immunoSEQ multiplex PCR; in TCRdb, only in-frame clones are kept and a portion is missing. The sample comprises 110,000 to 150,000 clones, around 92% of which are singletons, and around 3.5% rests with the top ten. Source: peripheral blood, taken 28 days after the second AZD1222 dose. The TCR sequence derives from an adult who received the AZD1222 COVID-19 vaccine.

The CDR3 DNA reads TGTGCCACCCGGGTGGGGGGCGCTAACTATGGCTACACCTTC. This translates into CATRVGGANYGYTF. The V gene is TRBV28, the J gene TRBJ1-2; tentatively, D is TRBD1 (6 bases). V lost 10 bases and J 0 bases, leaving 15 bases between the germline ends. The CDR3 has 14 residues. Germline V gene sequence: CDR1 MDHEN, CDR2 SYDVKM.